This TCR beta chain was captured in a study of STAT5B mutations in CD4+ large granular lymphocyte leukemia. This clone was found once. Antigen unknown. Study results and caveats: Patient CD4-sorted repertoires looked more clonal than healthy CD4+ repertoires, even without putative leukemic clones.

Assay used: immunoSEQ multiplex PCR; TCRdb lists only in-frame clones, some missing. The sample lists roughly 32,000 clones, around 85% seen once, with 2% to 2.5% in the top ten. The sequenced sample was CD4+ T cells from blood buffy coats. This TCR derives from a human donor in good health.

CDR3 sequence (DNA): TGTGCCAGCTCACCGGGACAGGGGTCCGAGACCCAGTACTTC. Protein: CASSPGQGSETQYF. The V call is TRBV18, the J call TRBJ2-5; 10 nucleotides line up with TRBD1. This CDR3 contains 14 residues. The germline gives CDR1 KGHSH, CDR2 LQKENI. V shed 3 bases and J 5 bases; nucleotides not matched to a gene: 3.